These 12 T cell receptor beta chains came from one sample sequenced in a study of Graves' ophthalmopathy and Graves' hyperthyroidism. The study amplified TCR beta CDR3 regions using RNA transcripts. An initial RT-PCR round employing HTBI primers preceded a second-round multiplex PCR. TCRdb fed the multiplex PCR reads into MiXCR, producing one record per CDR3 protein. The sample contains some 210,000 distinct CDR3 sequences, 25% to 35% of which appear only once. The specimen was peripheral blood. The receptors here all came from a man aged 50-59 years with Graves' ophthalmopathy.

The chain couples TRBV6-5 to TRBJ1-6, with 9 positions matching TRBD1. Germline V CDR1 and CDR2: MNHEY, SVGAGI. Trimming took 5 bases from V and 14 from J; bases not matched to a gene: 10. There are 14 residues in the CDR3. CDR3 residues: CASSNRDRVGALHF. The CDR3 DNA reads TGTGCCAGCAGTAACCGGGACAGGGTCGGGGCCCTCCACTTT.

The sample holds many counts of this clonotype. The genes are TRBV5-1 and TRBJ2-7; perhaps TRBD2 as D (6 bases). The CDR3 runs to 13 residues. Germline V gene data show CDR1 as SGHRS and CDR2 as YFSETQ. The V gene lost 5 bases and the J gene lost 4 bases, with 13 bases spanning the gap. CDR3 nucleotide sequence: TGCGCCAGCAGTCACGGGAGTCAGTACGAGCAGTACTTC. Translating it yields CASSHGSQYEQYF.

This clonotype was picked up many times. This chain uses TRBV10-2 with TRBJ2-7, with D tentatively TRBD1 (5 bases). V was clipped by 8 bases and J by 3 bases, with 14 bases between them. The CDR3 spans 13 residues. Germline CDR1 WSHSY, CDR2 SAAADI. The CDR3, as DNA: TGCGCCAGCGCCGCAGGGTACGGCTACGAGCAGTACTTC. Its protein product is CASAAGYGYEQYF.

This chain uses TRBV12-3 or TRBV12-4 with TRBJ2-5; no clear D. V was shortened by 4 bases and J by 1 base, with 10 bases between the two germline ends. This CDR3 has 14 amino acids. The CDR3 DNA reads TGTGCCAGCAGTTCTCTTAGTGCCCAAGAGACCCAGTACTTC. It is translated as CASSSLSAQETQYF.

This sequence joins TRBV6-1 and TRBJ2-7; no clear D. Trimming stripped 7 bases from V and 4 bases from J, with 8 bases between. The CDR3 has 11 residues. The germline CDR1 and CDR2 sequences are MNHNS and SASEGT. In DNA, the CDR3 is TGTGCCAGCAATAAGGGATACGAGCAGTACTTC. Residues: CASNKGYEQYF.

This clonotype has a count of ten or more. V usage is TRBV6-5 and J usage is TRBJ2-7; TRBD2 aligns across 7 bases. This CDR3 region has 14 residues. Per the germline V gene, CDR1 is MNHEY and CDR2 is SVGAGI. With 2 bases clipped from V and 2 bases from J, the junction kept 3 bases outside the gene matches. In nucleotides, the CDR3 is TGTGCCAGCAGTTACGGGACTACTCCCTACGAGCAGTACTTC. Its protein is CASSYGTTPYEQYF.

This clonotype was observed many times. This sequence joins TRBV6-2 or TRBV6-3 and TRBJ1-5; D perhaps matches TRBD1 (5 bases). In germline, CDR1 is MNHEY, CDR2 SVGEGT. V was pared by 2 bases and J by 5 bases, with 10 bases between. This CDR3 has 14 residues. This CDR3 reads CASSYGTTDQPQHF. Written as DNA, the CDR3 is TGTGCCAGCAGTTACGGGACGACCGATCAGCCCCAGCATTTT.

In its sample, this clonotype was seen many times. The CDR3 nucleotides are TGTGCCAGCAGCCCCCTACCCTCATATGGCTACACCTTC. This gives the protein CASSPLPSYGYTF. V and J are TRBV12-3 or TRBV12-4 and TRBJ1-2, with no clear D. The CDR3 is made up of 13 amino acids. Deletions cut 6 bases from V and 5 bases from J, with 13 bases between.

In its sample, this clonotype was seen many times. The V and J genes are TRBV2 and TRBJ2-3; no clear D gene. CDR1 SNHLY and CDR2 FYNNEI come from the germline V gene. Trimming pared 6 bases from V and 4 bases from J, leaving 5 bases between. The length of the CDR3 is 11 residues. In nucleotides, the CDR3 is TGTGCCAGCAGCGAGCCAGATACGCAGTATTTT. Protein sequence: CASSEPDTQYF.

The chain couples TRBV28 to TRBJ1-2; 7 nucleotides match TRBD1. Unmatched junction bases numbered 10, after V lost 5 bases and J lost 7 bases. Germline V gene lookup returns CDR1 MDHEN and CDR2 SYDVKM. The CDR3 length is 14 residues. CDR3: CASSRPGQFAGYTF. As DNA, the CDR3 is TGTGCCAGCAGTCGGCCGGGACAGTTCGCTGGCTACACCTTC.

This clonotype was observed at least ten times. This chain uses TRBV14 with TRBJ1-1, with D possibly being TRBD1 (6 bases). CDR1 and CDR2 (germline): SGHDN, FVKESK. Trimming removed 4 bases from V and 1 base from J, with 16 bases in between. The CDR3 sequence is 16 residues long. The CDR3 DNA sequence: TGTGCCAGCAGCCGGATAGGGACAACAAGGAACACTGAAGCTTTCTTT. It yields the protein CASSRIGTTRNTEAFF.

This clonotype was picked up many times. V is TRBV12-3 or TRBV12-4 and J is TRBJ1-5; 7 nucleotides agree with TRBD1. V trimming: 6 bases; J trimming: 1 base; junction bases outside the gene matches: 9. The CDR3 totals 16 residues. The CDR3 reads CASRPDRERSNQPQHF. CDR3 DNA: TGTGCCAGCAGACCCGACAGGGAGAGGAGCAATCAGCCCCAGCATTTT.